This record covers a single T cell receptor (beta chain). The sample comes from a study of shared clonotypes between healthy human individuals. Terminally differentiated effector memory CD45RA+ cells were excluded by CCR7 positive selection of CD45RO-negative cells. CDR1 is SGHRS and CDR2 is YFSETQ in the germline V gene. V shed 4 bases and J 3 bases; nucleotides not matched to a gene: 9. This CDR3 has 17 residues. Using immunoSEQ multiplex PCR, the repertoire was profiled, and TCRdb retains in-frame clones only, with some absent. The sample holds hundreds of thousands of clones, roughly 98% seen once.

The J gene is TRBJ2-1, the V gene TRBV5-1, with TRBD2 matching over 11 bases. This clonotype was sampled from a man in his thirties or forties in good health. Sequencing used naive CD8+ T cells sorted from blood. The CDR3 DNA follows: TGCGCCAGCAGCACTGGGGTCGGGACTAGCGGCTACAATGAGCAGTTCTTC. It codes for CASSTGVGTSGYNEQFF.